A single sample is the source of the 13 T cell receptor beta chains below, sequenced in a study of blood T cell repertoires in COVID-19. Measured with immunoSEQ multiplex PCR; TCRdb has only the in-frame clones, and not every one. Here the sample spans just under 350,000 clones, approximately 87% being singletons. The sequencing sample was made of peripheral blood. These receptors were collected from a woman between 45 and 65 years old with COVID-19, enrolled during active disease.

The chain is built from TRBV15 and TRBJ1-2; D unclear. Germline loops: CDR1 LNHNV, CDR2 YYDKDF (reference sequence). The CDR3 consists of 13 residues. Between the trimmed V and J ends, which lost 3 bases and 4 bases, there was a span of 9 bases. CDR3 coding DNA: TGTGCCACCAGCAGGGAGAGGCCCTATGGCTACACCTTC. It specifies CATSRERPYGYTF.

The CDR3 DNA reads as TGTGCCAGCAGCACCGGACAGGGGGCGCGGAATGAGCAGTTCTTC. Translating gives CASSTGQGARNEQFF. This chain uses TRBV21-1 with TRBJ2-1; TRBD1, the D gene given by the table, was not confirmed from the DNA. TRBV21-1 has pseudogene status. The CDR3 length is 15 residues.

V gene TRBV7-2 combines with J gene TRBJ2-3, with TRBD2 matching 10 bases. The length of the CDR3 is 15 residues. The trim removed 10 bases at V and 6 bases at J, leaving 13 bases unmatched. The germline V gene encodes CDR1 SGHTA and CDR2 FQGNSA. The CDR3 coding sequence is TGTGCCACCAGACGAGGACTAGCGGCCAGCGATACGCAGTATTTT. Amino acid sequence: CATRRGLAASDTQYF.

The V and J genes are TRBV3-1 (or the pseudogene TRBV3-2) and TRBJ1-6; 7 bases map to TRBD1. The CDR3 is made up of 16 amino acids. J gave up 4 bases and V 4 bases, and 7 bases lay outside the gene matches. CDR1 and CDR2 from the germline V gene are LGHDT and YNNKEL (reference sequence). In DNA form, the CDR3 reads TGTGCCAGCAGCCCCCAAGGGACAGTTTATAATTCACCCCTCCACTTT. Amino acid sequence: CASSPQGTVYNSPLHF.

The chain recombines TRBV30 with TRBJ2-7; 7 nucleotides agree with TRBD2. Trimming cost V 0 bases and J 0 bases; bases outside gene matches: 8. CDR1 and CDR2 (germline): GTSNPN, SVGIG (reference sequence). The CDR3 consists of 16 residues. The CDR3 region has the DNA TGTGCCTGGAGTGTTTTCGGGACTACGCTCTCCTACGAGCAGTACTTC. Its translation: CAWSVFGTTLSYEQYF.

The chain recombines TRBV11-3 with TRBJ2-3, with D perhaps matching TRBD1 (5 bases). Germline lookup yields CDR1 SGHNT and CDR2 YENEEA. V shed 7 bases and J shed 3 bases, with 14 bases lying between them. CDR3 length: 14 amino acids. The CDR3 nucleotides read TGTGCCAGCAAGCTTAGTACAGGAACAGATACGCAGTATTTT. The encoded protein is CASKLSTGTDTQYF.

The gene calls are TRBV15 and TRBJ2-5, with D perhaps matching TRBD1 (6 bases). V lost 2 bases and J 5 bases, leaving 12 bases between the germline ends. Germline CDR1 and CDR2: LNHNV and YYDKDF (reference sequence). The CDR3 runs to 14 residues. The CDR3 loop is CATSRPNGGETQYF. CDR3 bases: TGTGCCACCAGCAGACCCAATGGGGGCGAGACCCAGTACTTC.

The J gene is TRBJ1-5, the V gene TRBV7-8, with 8 positions matching TRBD1. The V gene's germline CDR1 is SGHVS and CDR2 FQNEAQ. The CDR3 loop spans 15 amino acids. V was pared by 3 bases and J by 4 bases, with 5 bases of the junction left unmatched. DNA for the CDR3: TGTGCCAGCAGCTTCGGCGGGACAGGTAATCAGCCCCAGCATTTT. Amino acid sequence: CASSFGGTGNQPQHF.

The chain is built from TRBV6-5 and TRBJ2-4; D gene unclear. The germline V gene encodes CDR1 MNHEY and CDR2 SVGAGI. The V end lost 11 bases, the J end lost 5 bases, and 19 bases lay between the germline ends. This CDR3 contains 14 residues. The CDR3 protein is CACRPDGFENIQYF. The CDR3 region has the DNA TGTGCCTGCCGACCCGACGGGTTCGAAAACATTCAGTACTTC.

The sample holds one count of this clone. Since the CDR3 does not end with the conserved phenylalanine or tryptophan, this likely comes from a read error. The DNA is left out, because the CDR3 cannot be placed on it with certainty; the CDR3 is given as TCRdb lists it. V is TRBV29-1 and J is TRBJ1-1. The germline gives CDR1 SQVTM, CDR2 ANQGSEA. The CDR3 region is 11 residues in length, termini included. The CDR3 loop is CSVRIEARNFL.

This rearrangement joins TRBV9 to TRBJ1-2, with D maybe TRBD1 (5 bases). CDR1 and CDR2 from the germline V gene are SGDLS and YYNGEE. CDR3 length equals 13 residues. Trimming stripped 4 bases from V and 2 bases from J, with 9 bases between. The CDR3 region has the DNA TGTGCCAGCAGCAAGGACACCAACTATGGCTACACCTTC. It codes for CASSKDTNYGYTF.

This clone was seen only once. This sequence joins TRBV21-1 and TRBJ2-7; the D call TRBD1 from the table was never checked on the DNA. TRBV21-1 is given as a pseudogene. The CDR3 spans 16 residues. In DNA, the CDR3 is TGTGCCAGCGCTCGCTTCATCCTGGACAGGGTCCCTGAGCAGTACTTC. Its protein product is CASARFILDRVPEQYF.

This clone was picked up a small number of times. This sequence joins TRBV7-3 and TRBJ2-1, with 12 bases identical to TRBD1. V was pared by 0 bases and J by 7 bases, with 4 bases of the junction left unmatched. This CDR3 spans 16 amino acids. CDR1 SGHTA and CDR2 FQGTGA come from the germline V gene. CDR3 sequence (DNA): TGTGCCAGCAGCTTAACCGGGACAGGGGGCCCGAATGAGCAGTTCTTC. Translated: CASSLTGTGGPNEQFF.